The 21 T cell receptor beta chains given below trace back to one sample, sequenced in a study of blood T cell repertoires in COVID-19. Sequencing was performed with immunoSEQ multiplex PCR; in TCRdb, only in-frame clones are kept and a portion is missing. In the table there are a few hundred thousand clones, roughly 80% of which are singletons. The specimen sequenced was PBMCs or T cells enriched from blood (not recorded which). The receptors come from a young man with acute COVID-19.

This clone turned up a few times. This chain joins TRBV9 and TRBJ1-1, with unresolved D. Germline V CDR1 and CDR2: SGDLS, YYNGEE. This CDR3 is built from 14 residues. The V gene lost 3 bases and the J gene lost 7 bases, with 16 bases spanning the gap. This CDR3 reads CASSAPSTNLEAFF. CDR3 nucleotides: TGTGCCAGCAGCGCCCCGTCGACAAATCTTGAAGCTTTCTTT. Complete variable domain (other parts from reference TRBV9 and TRBJ1-1): DSGVTQTPKHLITATGQRVTLRCSPRSGDLSVYWYQQSLDQGLQFLIQYYNGEERAKGNILERFSAQQFPDLHSELNLSSLELGDSALYFCASSAPSTNLEAFFGQGTRLTVV.

This clone was counted a few times. This sequence joins TRBV5-8 and TRBJ1-6; 8 positions agree with TRBD1. The CDR3 has 13 residues. V lost 3 bases, J lost 10 bases, and 3 bases stayed unmatched. Germline CDR1 SGHTS, CDR2 YDEGEE. This CDR3 reads CASSWTGYSPLHF. CDR3 in DNA: TGTGCCAGCAGCTGGACAGGGTACTCACCCCTCCACTTT.

The gene calls are TRBV7-3 and TRBJ2-1, with 8 positions matching TRBD2. Germline assignment: CDR1 SGHTA and CDR2 FQGTGA. The trim removed 4 bases at V and 9 bases at J, leaving 8 bases unmatched. The CDR3 covers 14 residues. The DNA for the CDR3 is TGTGCCAGCAGCTCCCCCTTAGCGGGAAGTGAGCAGTTCTTC. It specifies CASSSPLAGSEQFF.

This clone was detected only a few times. The chain carries TRBV14 and TRBJ1-2; 7 bases line up with TRBD1. Trimming took 5 bases from V and 3 from J; bases not matched to a gene: 6. The CDR3 is 14 residues long. Germline V gene sequence: CDR1 SGHDN, CDR2 FVKESK. CDR3 sequence (DNA): TGTGCCAGCAGCTCCACGACAGGGCACTATGGCTACACCTTC. Residues: CASSSTTGHYGYTF.

The chain employs TRBV11-2 and TRBJ2-1, with D maybe TRBD1 (5 bases). The CDR3 has 15 amino acids. Between the trimmed V and J ends, which lost 0 bases and 7 bases, there was a span of 13 bases. Per the germline V gene, CDR1 is SGHAT and CDR2 is FQNNGV. The CDR3 loop reads CASSLDRNKGNEQFF. CDR3 sequence (DNA): TGTGCCAGCAGCTTAGATCGTAATAAGGGGAATGAGCAGTTCTTC.

V is TRBV29-1 and J is TRBJ1-1; 7 bases match TRBD1. V lost 3 bases to trimming and J lost 2 bases; unmatched junction nucleotides: 6. Germline V gene sequence: CDR1 SQVTM, CDR2 ANQGSEA. The CDR3 totals 14 residues. The CDR3 is CSVDRGTANTEAFF. The CDR3 nucleotides are TGCAGCGTTGATAGGGGGACAGCTAACACTGAAGCTTTCTTT.

The chain couples TRBV7-6 to TRBJ2-1, with 11 bases that match TRBD2. CDR1 and CDR2 (germline): SGHVS, FNYEAQ. With V trimmed by 4 bases and J by 6 bases, 14 bases remained unmatched. The CDR3 has 18 amino acids. The CDR3 region has the DNA TGTGCCAGCAGCTCCGAGGGGCTAGCGGGAGGACCCGGCAATGAGCAGTTCTTC. Its protein product is CASSSEGLAGGPGNEQFF.

The genes are TRBV5-6 and TRBJ1-5, with D possibly TRBD1 on 6 matching bases. The CDR3 is 16 amino acids. The ends were cut back, 4 bases at V and 3 bases at J, with 17 bases in the middle. The germline V gene encodes CDR1 SGHDT and CDR2 YYEEEE. Here the CDR3 reads CASSPQGGRFNQPQHF. CDR3 sequence (DNA): TGTGCCAGCAGCCCCCAAGGGGGACGGTTCAATCAGCCCCAGCATTTT.

The V gene is TRBV19, the J gene TRBJ1-5; D may be TRBD1 (5 bases). Germline V gene data show CDR1 as LNHDA and CDR2 as SQIVND (reference sequence). The CDR3 is 15 residues long. The germline V and J ends were trimmed by 3 bases and 2 bases, with 11 bases remaining between them. The CDR3 nucleotides are TGTGCCAGTAGTATCCCCAGGGCGGGCAATCAGCCCCAGCATTTT. Amino acid sequence: CASSIPRAGNQPQHF.

CDR3 sequence reads: CATQRITHTDTQYF. CDR3 DNA: TGTGCCACCCAGCGGATAACCCACACAGATACGCAGTATTTT. The gene calls are TRBV6-6 and TRBJ2-3; D is possibly TRBD2 (5 bases). This CDR3 has 14 amino acids. Trimming removed 10 bases from V and 2 bases from J, with 16 bases in between. Germline CDR1 is MNHNY and CDR2 is SVGAGI (reference sequence).

The rearrangement joins TRBV6-4 to TRBJ1-6, with 9 bases that match TRBD1. V was clipped by 2 bases and J by 5 bases; unmatched bases: 1. Looked up from germline, CDR1 is MRHNA and CDR2 is SNTAGT. This CDR3 is 15 amino acids long. This CDR3 is CASSDTGGHNSPLHF. The DNA of the CDR3 is TGTGCCAGCAGTGACACAGGGGGCCATAATTCACCCCTCCACTTT.

The chain has TRBV24-1 and TRBJ2-2; TRBD1 is a possible D gene (6 bases). The V end lost 7 bases, the J end lost 3 bases, and 11 bases lay between the germline ends. Germline V gene lookup returns CDR1 KGHDR and CDR2 SFDVKD. CDR3 length: 14 residues. Here the CDR3 DNA reads TGTGCCACCAGCCATAACAGGGACACCGGGGAGCTGTTTTTT. The encoded protein is CATSHNRDTGELFF.

The chain joins TRBV5-1 to TRBJ1-3; the match to TRBD1 covers 10 bases. The germline CDR1 and CDR2 sequences are SGHRS and YFSETQ. The CDR3 is 16 residues long. The ends lost 4 bases at V and 0 bases at J; junction bases unmatched: 4. In DNA, the CDR3 is TGCGCCAGCAGCCGGACAGGGGGAAACTCTGGAAACACCATATATTTT. Translating gives CASSRTGGNSGNTIYF.

In this sample, this clone turned up a few times. The chain uses TRBV19 and TRBJ1-1; unclear D gene. Germline V gene sequence: CDR1 LNHDA, CDR2 SQIVND (reference sequence). The V end lost 4 bases, the J end lost 1 base, and 7 bases lay between the germline ends. The CDR3 spans 13 residues. CDR3 sequence (DNA): TGTGCCAGTAGTAATACGGGGAACACTGAAGCTTTCTTT. It encodes CASSNTGNTEAFF.

V gene TRBV28 combines with J gene TRBJ2-2; D perhaps matches TRBD1 (6 bases). There are 17 residues in the CDR3. Germline CDR1 reads MDHEN; CDR2 reads SYDVKM. Trimming removed 0 bases at V and 0 bases at J, with 11 bases between. The CDR3 sequence is CASSLWAGETNTGELFF. DNA for the CDR3: TGTGCCAGCAGTTTATGGGCAGGGGAAACGAACACCGGGGAGCTGTTTTTT.

V and J are TRBV9 and TRBJ1-5, with D perhaps matching TRBD1 (5 bases). Trimming took 4 bases from V and 3 from J, leaving 8 bases between them. Germline lookup yields CDR1 SGDLS and CDR2 YYNGEE. CDR3 length equals 13 residues. The CDR3 DNA follows: TGTGCCAGCAGCCGCGGGACCAATCAGCCCCAGCATTTT. It codes for CASSRGTNQPQHF.

The sample holds one count of this clone. For the CDR3, the DNA is TGTGCCAGCAGTTTATGGCTAGCGGGGTCCTACAATGAGCAGTTCTTC. Protein product: CASSLWLAGSYNEQFF. The V call is TRBV27, the J call TRBJ2-1; TRBD2 matches 9 bases. V dropped 1 base and J dropped 1; count of bases not matched to a gene: 2. Germline V CDR1 and CDR2: MNHEY, SMNVEV (reference sequence). This CDR3 region has 16 residues.

The gene calls are TRBV4-1 and TRBJ2-5, with D possibly matching TRBD1 (5 bases). This CDR3 has 13 amino acids. The ends were cut back, 3 bases at V and 2 bases at J, with 7 bases in the middle. Germline CDR1 MGHRA, CDR2 YSYEKL. CDR3 amino acids: CASSQTEQETQYF. The CDR3 nucleotides are TGCGCCAGCAGCCAGACAGAGCAAGAGACCCAGTACTTC.

This chain's CDR3 is CASSSGGNTEAFF. The CDR3 bases are TGTGCCAGCAGCTCAGGGGGAAACACTGAAGCTTTCTTT. The chain links TRBV7-9 to TRBJ1-1; TRBD1 matches 7 bases. The germline gives CDR1 SEHNR, CDR2 FQNEAQ (reference sequence). The CDR3 totals 13 residues. V shed 4 bases and J 2 bases; nucleotides not matched to a gene: 1. The whole variable domain, remainder taken from reference TRBV7-9 and TRBJ1-1, is DTGVSQNPRHKITKRGQNVTFRCDPISEHNRLYWYRQTLGQGPEFLTYFQNEAQLEKSRLLSDRFSAERPKGSFSTLEIQRTEQGDSAMYLCASSSGGNTEAFFGQGTRLTVV.

V and J are TRBV19 and TRBJ1-1, with a possible D match to TRBD1 (5 bases). This CDR3 is built from 16 residues. Trimming took 6 bases from V and 5 from J, leaving 22 bases between them. Germline CDR1 and CDR2: LNHDA and SQIVND (reference sequence). CDR3 nucleotide sequence: TGTGCCAGTAGCCCTGGGGCAGCCCGGGCGAGGACTGAAGCTTTCTTT. Translating gives CASSPGAARARTEAFF.

The CDR3 here is CASSLVSSVSAGNTIYF. The DNA of the CDR3 is TGTGCCAGCAGTCTAGTGTCCTCGGTGAGCGCTGGAAACACCATATATTTT. V usage is TRBV7-2 and J usage is TRBJ1-3; no clear D. The CDR3 length is 17 residues. V was cut by 6 bases and J by 2 bases, with 20 bases left in between. Germline CDR1 SGHTA, CDR2 FQGNSA. Full variable domain (outside the CDR3, taken from reference TRBV7-2 and TRBJ1-3): GAGVSQSPSNKVTEKGKDVELRCDPISGHTALYWYRQSLGQGLEFLIYFQGNSAPDKSGLPSDRFSAERTGGSVSTLTIQRTQQEDSAVYLCASSLVSSVSAGNTIYFGEGSWLTVV.